One and the same sample provided the 10 T cell receptor beta chains below, sequenced in a study of cytotoxic CD8 clonotypes in ibrutinib-treated CLL. The method was immunoSEQ multiplex PCR; TCRdb's version includes in-frame clones alone and lacks a portion of them. The repertoire holds 11,000 to 15,000 clones, about 65% seen once, with roughly two fifths in the top ten. Sequenced here: PBMCs, sampled before ibrutinib treatment. The receptors originated from a human donor with chronic lymphocytic leukemia.

The chain links TRBV9 to TRBJ1-1; 8 bases are shared with TRBD1. The germline CDR1 and CDR2 sequences are SGDLS and YYNGEE. CDR3 length equals 15 residues. Trimming cost V 4 bases and J 3 bases; bases outside gene matches: 8. CDR3 loop: CASSIQGAFDTEAFF. The CDR3 DNA sequence: TGTGCCAGCAGCATCCAGGGGGCTTTTGACACTGAAGCTTTCTTT.

By share, this clone counts as large (0.1 to 1%). The rearrangement links TRBV11-2 to TRBJ1-1, with TRBD1 matching 7 bases. Germline CDR1 reads SGHAT; CDR2 reads FQNNGV. The CDR3 is 15 residues long. V lost 3 bases, J lost 6 bases, and 10 bases stayed unmatched. The CDR3: CASSFSQGGGPEAFF. In DNA, the CDR3 is TGTGCCAGCAGCTTTAGCCAGGGGGGAGGCCCTGAAGCTTTCTTT.

This rearrangement joins TRBV27 to TRBJ1-2, with TRBD1 as a possible D gene (6 bases). With 4 bases removed from V and 3 bases from J, the gap between germline ends came to 9 bases. The germline CDR1 and CDR2 sequences are MNHEY and SMNVEV (reference sequence). The CDR3 contains 13 residues. The CDR3 DNA sequence: TGTGCCAGCAGTTCTGGGGGCGACTATGGCTACACCTTC. It is translated as CASSSGGDYGYTF.

The chain joins TRBV19 to TRBJ1-1; D unclear. Germline V gene lookup returns CDR1 LNHDA and CDR2 SQIVND (reference sequence). The CDR3 consists of 11 residues. Trimming took off 6 bases at V and 10 bases at J, with 12 bases between the two ends. DNA for the CDR3: TGTGCCAGTAGGTCCGAGGCTGCAGCTTTCTTT. This gives the protein CASRSEAAAFF.

The chain uses TRBV12-5 and TRBJ2-1, with 9 bases aligning to TRBD2. CDR3 length: 19 residues. CDR1 LGHNT and CDR2 FRNRAP come from the germline V gene. Unmatched junction bases numbered 15, after V lost 0 bases and J lost 6 bases. The CDR3 nucleotides read TGTGCTAGTGGTTTGGTAACCCCCCCTTCTAGCGGGGAAGGCAATGAGCAGTTCTTC. Its protein is CASGLVTPPSSGEGNEQFF.

The gene calls are TRBV5-1 and TRBJ2-5; D perhaps matches TRBD1 (6 bases). The CDR3 extends over 18 amino acids. Germline lookup yields CDR1 SGHRS and CDR2 YFSETQ. V was trimmed by 3 bases and J by 1 base, leaving 22 bases between them. This CDR3 is CASSSQLTGLRAQETQYF. The CDR3 DNA reads TGCGCCAGCAGCTCCCAATTAACAGGGTTGCGAGCCCAAGAGACCCAGTACTTC.

The gene calls are TRBV6-5 and TRBJ1-2, with D possibly TRBD1 on 6 matching bases. The CDR3 is 13 residues long. CDR1 is MNHEY, CDR2 SVGAGI, per germline. Trimming stripped 2 bases from V and 4 bases from J, with 8 bases between. Here the CDR3 DNA reads TGTGCCAGCAGTTACGGGGGCCCCTATGGCTACACCTTC. Its protein is CASSYGGPYGYTF.

The chain joins TRBV27 to TRBJ1-2; D possibly corresponds to TRBD1 (5 bases). The V end was cut by 3 bases, the J end by 3 bases, with 17 bases between. Per germline, CDR1 MNHEY and CDR2 SMNVEV (reference sequence). This CDR3 contains 16 residues. The CDR3 DNA follows: TGTGCCAGCAGTTTTAAGGCCCAGGGCTCTTACTATGGCTACACCTTC. The encoded protein is CASSFKAQGSYYGYTF.

The chain joins TRBV19 to TRBJ2-7, with 7 bases fitting TRBD1. CDR3 length: 14 residues. From germline, CDR1 is LNHDA and CDR2 SQIVND (reference sequence). V shed 1 base, J shed 3 bases, and the junction held 3 bases outside the gene matches. This CDR3 is CASSIGQGDYEQYF. The CDR3, as DNA: TGTGCCAGTAGTATAGGGCAGGGGGACTACGAGCAGTACTTC.

The rearrangement links TRBV4-1 to TRBJ1-3; 10 nucleotides line up with TRBD1. From germline, CDR1 is MGHRA and CDR2 YSYEKL. V lost 8 bases and J lost 4; bases outside the gene matches: 14. The CDR3 covers 17 residues. The DNA of the CDR3 is TGCGCCAGCGGCCGTCCCGGGACAGGGGTTGGAGGAAACACCATATATTTT. This encodes CASGRPGTGVGGNTIYF.